The subject of this entry is one T cell receptor (beta chain). The data are from a study of blood T cell repertoires in COVID-19. The overall study: COVID-19 samples collected from the United States, Italy and Spain covered acute and convalescent phases.

In the original workflow: Counts of nucleated cells, estimated from reference gene primer amplification, were obtained. Here immunoSEQ multiplex PCR was the method, and the copy in TCRdb shows in-frame clones only, minus some. Clonal size and the V and J genes are those of that table, whereas D and trimming came from the DNA. The sample has around 120,000 clones, 85% to 90% seen once. CDR1 is LGHDT and CDR2 is YNNKEL in the germline V gene (reference sequence). This CDR3 has 15 residues. V dropped 4 bases and J dropped 2 bases, with 13 bases sitting between them. This TCR was sampled from a man between 70 and 80 years old who had recovered from COVID-19. This chain joins TRBV3-1 (or the pseudogene TRBV3-2) and TRBJ2-3, with D perhaps TRBD2 (5 bases). The sequencing sample was made of peripheral blood. The CDR3 spells CASSLGLLLTDTQYF. The CDR3 DNA reads TGTGCCAGCAGCCTCGGACTCCTACTCACAGATACGCAGTATTTT.